This TCR beta chain was obtained from a study of blood T cell repertoires in COVID-19. Study at large: Samples came from the United States, Italy and Spain, spanning acute and convalescent COVID-19. Sources were T cells, B-cell-depleted T cells, or PBMCs; the material itself was cDNA or gDNA.

This CDR3 spans 13 amino acids. V trimming: 2 bases; J trimming: 8 bases; junction bases outside the gene matches: 5. Germline assignment: CDR1 SGHTA and CDR2 FQGNSA. Per the original methods: Reference gene primer amplification gave estimated nucleated cell counts. Sequencing used immunoSEQ multiplex PCR; TCRdb keeps in-frame clones, though not all of them. That table supplies the V and J calls and clone size; D and trimming were determined from the DNA. This sample has fewer than 100,000 clones, with approximately 80% found just once. The specimen sequenced was peripheral blood. This chain uses TRBV7-2 with TRBJ1-1; 7 bases match TRBD1. The TCR comes from a woman in her seventies with acute or convalescent COVID-19. CDR3 in DNA: TGTGCCAGCAGCTTATGGGGGGACAGAGAAGCTTTCTTT. Translating gives CASSLWGDREAFF.